This T cell receptor (beta chain) originates from a study of shared clonotypes between healthy human individuals. Sequencing was performed with immunoSEQ multiplex PCR; in TCRdb, only in-frame clones are kept and a portion is missing. The sample lists about 1 million clones, about 74% occurring once. The TCR comes from a man between 18 and 29 years old in good health. Sequencing was done on a sample of memory CD4+ T cells sorted from blood. Subset in this sample: CD45RA-negative fraction.

DNA for the CDR3: TGTGCCAGCAGCCAGGACAGGAGTACCTACAATGAGCAGTTCTTC. Protein: CASSQDRSTYNEQFF. This sequence joins TRBV5-4 and TRBJ2-1, with 7 positions matching TRBD1. The CDR3 extends over 15 amino acids. From germline, CDR1 is SGHNT and CDR2 YYREEE (reference sequence). The V gene end was trimmed by 4 bases and the J gene end by 2 bases; junction bases not matched to a gene: 6.